Sequencing of this TCR beta chain was carried out in a study of a mutant IDH1 vaccine in newly diagnosed glioma. Looking at the study overall: Former treatment meant radiotherapy, temozolomide, or both; the majority had gotten both.

A remark on this clone: Its antigen is unidentified.

After removal of 4 bases from V and 8 bases from J, the junction contained 15 bases not matched to a gene. Germline lookup yields CDR1 MNHEY and CDR2 SMNVEV (reference sequence). CDR3 length equals 16 residues. Time point here: week 35, safety follow-up. Each dose delivered 300 ug of mutant IDH1 20-mer peptide subcutaneously with imiquimod. The donors' diagnosis was new WHO grade 3 or 4 astrocytoma that was IDH1-mutant and ATRX-lost. TCRdb's copy holds only in-frame clones and misses some; the assay was immunoSEQ multiplex PCR. This sample yields roughly 54,000 clones, of which roughly 80% are seen a single time; over 4% belongs to the top ten.

This TCR derives from a woman under 30 with glioma. The source was PBMCs, collected from a glioma patient whose treatment included an IDH1 peptide vaccine. This chain connects TRBV27 to TRBJ1-2, with 8 bases aligning to TRBD1. DNA of the CDR3: TGTGCCAGCAGTTCCGGACAGGGCAGCTATTTGAGCGGCTACACCTTC. It codes for CASSSGQGSYLSGYTF.